This T cell receptor beta chain was sequenced during a study of blood T cell repertoires in COVID-19. Study summary: Donors in the United States, Italy and Spain gave samples during acute or convalescent COVID-19. In each case, the material was cDNA or gDNA derived from T cells, B-cell-depleted T cells, or PBMCs.

Germline V gives CDR1 SGHRS, CDR2 YFSETQ. With V trimmed by 6 bases and J by 5 bases, 8 bases remained unmatched. This CDR3 spans 15 amino acids. Produced via immunoSEQ multiplex PCR; TCRdb's table is partial and in-frame only. The repertoire holds some 210,000 clones, 80% seen once, with roughly 4.5% in the top ten. Enrolled through a virtual design, the participants were between roughly 18 and 95 years of age and came from 24 US areas. The sample consisted of PBMCs or T cells enriched from blood (not recorded which). The V and J genes are TRBV5-1 and TRBJ1-6; 7 bases match TRBD1. The clonotype was recovered from a man between 25 and 39 years old with acute COVID-19. The CDR3 region has the DNA TGCGCCAGCAAAAAGTTCAGGGGGGATAATTCACCCCTCCACTTT. It codes for CASKKFRGDNSPLHF.